This TCR beta chain was identified in a study of T cell responses to AZD1222 COVID-19 vaccine. The study's findings and limits: Nearly half of spike-specific TCRs reportedly target unmutated variant regions.

The CDR3 totals 13 residues. Unmatched junction bases numbered 5, after V lost 5 bases and J lost 6 bases. The germline CDR1 and CDR2 sequences are MNHEY and SMNVEV (reference sequence). TCRdb keeps only in-frame clones here, not all; method: immunoSEQ multiplex PCR. Of over 100,000 clones detected, around 84% appear once; the ten largest clones hold around 12%. Note on this clone: Its cognate antigen is unknown.

The rearrangement links TRBV27 to TRBJ2-3; 7 nucleotides match TRBD1. Sequencing used peripheral blood, obtained on day 0 of AZD1222 vaccination. The receptor was derived from an adult in good health. The CDR3 DNA is TGTGCCAGCAGTCTCGGACAGGAGGATACGCAGTATTTT. Its protein is CASSLGQEDTQYF.